The source of this T cell receptor (beta chain) is a study of shared clonotypes between healthy human individuals (dated by TCRdb to 2020 to 2021). Broadly, across the study: A couple of women and three men aged 18 to 49 years were included in the cohort. To increase sequencing depth and limit assay-specific biases, different laboratories used diverse techniques to prepare libraries and sequence TCR repertoires. The study deeply sequenced blood TCR repertoires of five healthy adults to estimate repertoire size and the extent of clonotype sharing between individuals. For each donor, CD4 naive and CD4 memory were each run on three plates, CD8 naive on two plates, and CD8 memory on one plate. Each donor's leukapheresis produced roughly between about 0.8 and 10 billion PBMCs. Study-wide findings and limitations: Across a handful of donors, approximately 4.6% of naive CD4, approximately 4% of naive CD8, around 2.1% of memory CD4, and approximately 0.4% of memory CD8 clonotypes were shared. Estimated clonotype richness was generally larger for naive than for memory subsets. Because the study included only a small number of donors, the genetic and exposure-history diversity represented was limited. Based on pairwise subsampling, the degree of clonotype sharing among donors was expected to be affected by sequencing depth. Rarefaction of sorted-subset datasets indicated incomplete sequencing despite the large sequencing depth. Higher generation probabilities were observed for clonotypes shared by all four sorted-subset donors than for non-shared clonotypes. Sampling was restricted to blood, and TCR repertoires in tissues likely differ from the TCR repertoires found in blood.

Measured from the cysteine to the phenylalanine, the CDR3 is 15 residues long. Left in the record is the CDR3 DNA by itself, 45 bases read in frame from the first base. Looking up the germline V gene yields CDR1 MNHNS and CDR2 SASEGT. At the junction V is shortened by 2 bases and J by 6 bases; bases outside the gene matches: 5. The donors were healthy, HIV-negative adults who had no recently reported acute infections or vaccinations. Only Caucasian adults living in Nashville, Tennessee, USA were represented among the donors. Magnetic negative selection was used to enrich CD4+ T cells, after which naive cells were positively selected on CD45RA and the negative fraction became the memory subset. Blood was obtained by leukapheresis, after which PBMCs were separated by Ficoll-Histopaque density gradient centrifugation and cryopreserved in liquid nitrogen vapor phase. Purity and quantity of every magnetically sorted T cell population were checked by analytical flow cytometry. Genomic DNA was isolated from every sorted fraction and measured by UV absorbance on a Nanodrop 2000c.

Using the deep immunoSEQ assay, multiplex PCR amplified TCR CDR3 regions from genomic DNA. Genomic DNA extracted from each cell subset was distributed evenly over all wells of several immunoSEQ 96-well plates, and each plate served as one replicate. For sorted subsets, around 200 ng genomic DNA, equal to tens of thousands of T cell genomes, was loaded into each replicate PCR. Purified libraries were measured with a Qubit 3.0 fluorometer, size-checked on a Bioanalyzer 2100, and measured again with the KAPA Library Quantification kit. Every immunoSEQ 96-well plate was sequenced on a dedicated single-read 150-cycle Illumina NextSeq 550 flow cell. From the authors' description of their analysis: Because only junctional sequences without quality scores were contained in the immunoSEQ output, filtering matching that applied to full-length reads could not be performed. Sequences were annotated with PyIR, a Python wrapper for IgBLAST v1.9, using IMGT germline references to assign V/J genes and CDR3. Any read was removed if the V/J assignment was weak (E-value above 1e-6), the CDR3 was missing, or the read contained stop codons, out-of-frame junctions, or ambiguous translated residues. A V3J clonotype was defined by an identical inferred V gene, J gene, and CDR3 amino acid sequence. To compute the percentage overlap between repertoires, the number of shared unique clonotypes was divided by the size of the smaller repertoire. Repertoire richness was assessed with RTK rarefaction, the Chao1 estimator, and Recon v2.1 estimates of unobserved clonotypes. Generation probabilities were computed with OLGA for all TCRbeta clonotypes obtained by the gDNA method from a handful of donors. The table was pulled from immuneACCESS by TCRdb, which kept in-frame rearrangements only. Such tables lose some clones; where checked, under half of the loss comes from unresolved V genes, and the rest has no known cause. V, J and clone size reflect that table, while D and trimming were determined from the DNA. The sample contains 2.5 million or so clones, roughly nine tenths of them found a single time. The ten largest clones represent about 0.13% of the sample.

In the case of this clone: Its binding antigen is unknown. No much larger clone is present one base from it, and per-base qualities are unavailable.

The sample was naive CD4+ T cells sorted from blood. The cell subset or site label, as the study defines it: CD45RA+ positively selected. The TCR sequence derives from a man between 18 and 35 years old in good health. Recombination connected TRBV6-1 to TRBJ2-1; 9 junctional bases match TRBD2. The CDR3 region: CASSEPGGRVNEQFF. The DNA sequence follows: TGTGCCAGCAGTGAACCGGGCGGGAGGGTCAATGAGCAGTTCTTC.